One and the same sample provided the 3 T cell receptor beta chains below, sequenced in a study of blood T cell repertoires in COVID-19. Only in-frame clones appear in the TCRdb table, and some are missing; sequencing was by immunoSEQ multiplex PCR. The table lists 300,000 to 350,000 clones, around four fifths of them singletons. Sample: peripheral blood. Receptor source: a man aged 25-45 years with active or convalescent COVID-19.

The gene calls are TRBV3-1 (or the pseudogene TRBV3-2) and TRBJ2-7, with 10 bases identical to TRBD2. The CDR3 contains 15 residues. The ends lost 3 bases at V and 2 bases at J; junction bases unmatched: 4. The germline CDR1 and CDR2 sequences are LGHDT and YNNKEL (reference sequence). The CDR3 loop is CASSHLGTSAYEQYF. DNA of the CDR3: TGTGCCAGCAGCCACCTTGGGACTAGCGCCTACGAGCAGTACTTC.

V is TRBV4-3 and J is TRBJ1-5, with D perhaps matching TRBD1 (6 bases). The CDR3 has 14 residues. Trimming removed 2 bases at V and 3 bases at J, with 8 bases between. The germline gives CDR1 LGHNA, CDR2 YSLEER. Here the CDR3 DNA reads TGCGCCAGCAGCCAATTGGGACACAATCAGCCCCAGCATTTT. This encodes CASSQLGHNQPQHF.

J is TRBJ1-5 and V is TRBV3-1 (or the pseudogene TRBV3-2); 9 bases are a match to TRBD1. The V gene's germline CDR1 is LGHDT and CDR2 YNNKEL (reference sequence). The CDR3 runs 14 residues. The J segment lost 5 bases and the V segment lost 1 base, leaving 0 bases of the junction unmatched. The CDR3 DNA follows: TGTGCCAGCAGCCAAGGGACAGGGGATCAGCCCCAGCATTTT. Its protein product is CASSQGTGDQPQHF.